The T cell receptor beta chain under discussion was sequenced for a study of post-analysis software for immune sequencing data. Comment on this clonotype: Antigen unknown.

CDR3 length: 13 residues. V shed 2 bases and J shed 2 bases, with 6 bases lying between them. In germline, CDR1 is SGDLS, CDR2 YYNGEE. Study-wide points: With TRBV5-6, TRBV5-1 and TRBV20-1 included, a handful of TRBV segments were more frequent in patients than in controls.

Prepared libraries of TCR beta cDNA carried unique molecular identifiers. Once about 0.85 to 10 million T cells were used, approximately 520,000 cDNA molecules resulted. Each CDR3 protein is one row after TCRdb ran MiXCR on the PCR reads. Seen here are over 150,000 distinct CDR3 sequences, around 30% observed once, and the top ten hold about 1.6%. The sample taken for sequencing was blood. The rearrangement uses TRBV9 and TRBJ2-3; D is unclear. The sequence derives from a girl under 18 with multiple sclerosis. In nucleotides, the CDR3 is TGTGCCAGCAGCGTGAGCCCCACAGATACGCAGTATTTT. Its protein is CASSVSPTDTQYF.